This TCR beta chain originates from a study of a mutant IDH1 vaccine in newly diagnosed glioma. Study as a whole: With temozolomide cycles, or 4-6 weeks after radiotherapy alone, vaccination was started. Treated patients, averaging 40.4 years, were roughly 60% male and around 40% female. The therapy given earlier, which was standard therapy, consisted of radiotherapy, temozolomide, or both, and most of the patients received both. Notes on the study in general: Pseudoprogression apparently lacked any relation to changes in top peripheral T cell clonotypes.

Indicated time point: week 35, safety follow-up. Topical imiquimod accompanied each vaccine dose, which consisted of 300 ug of mutant IDH1 20-mer peptide. The CDR3 sequence is 15 residues long. Germline CDR1 reads MGHDK; CDR2 reads SYGVNS. Trimming shortened V by 5 bases and J by 0 bases, and 8 bases separated the two germline ends. Turning to this clone: What it recognizes is unknown.

Assay: immunoSEQ multiplex PCR; the TCRdb copy retains only in-frame clones and omits some. The data show tens of thousands of clones, over 65% seen once. This specimen was PBMCs, taken from a glioma patient whose treatment included an IDH1 peptide vaccine. This chain uses TRBV25-1 with TRBJ2-6; D remains unclear. The receptor was derived from a middle-aged man with glioma. The CDR3, as DNA: TGTGCCAGCAGTAAAGATCGCTCTGGGGCCAACGTCCTGACTTTC. Amino acids: CASSKDRSGANVLTF.